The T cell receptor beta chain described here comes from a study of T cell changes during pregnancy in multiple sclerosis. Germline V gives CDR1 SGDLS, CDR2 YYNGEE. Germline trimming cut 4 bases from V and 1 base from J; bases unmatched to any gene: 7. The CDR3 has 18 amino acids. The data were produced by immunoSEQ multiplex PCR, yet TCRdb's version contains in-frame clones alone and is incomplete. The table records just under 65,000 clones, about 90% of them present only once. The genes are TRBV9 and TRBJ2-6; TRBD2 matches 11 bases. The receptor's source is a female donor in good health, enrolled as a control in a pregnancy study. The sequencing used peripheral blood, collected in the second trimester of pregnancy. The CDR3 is CASSPRLAGGSGANVLTF. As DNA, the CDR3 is TGTGCCAGCAGCCCCCGGCTAGCGGGGGGTTCTGGGGCCAACGTCCTGACTTTC.